This T cell receptor (beta chain) was found in a study of T cell responses to AZD1222 COVID-19 vaccine. Per the germline V gene, CDR1 is LGHNA and CDR2 is YSLEER. V was cut by 0 bases and J by 3 bases, with 9 bases left in between. The CDR3 covers 15 residues. The method was immunoSEQ multiplex PCR; TCRdb's version includes in-frame clones alone and lacks a portion of them. The repertoire holds tens of thousands of clones, with around 87% as singletons. The rearrangement links TRBV4-3 to TRBJ1-3; D call uncertain. The source material was peripheral blood, sampled on day 0 of MenACWY control vaccination. The sequence was obtained from an adult in good health. The CDR3 loop reads CASSQDTAYGNTIYF. The CDR3 nucleotides read TGCGCCAGCAGCCAAGATACCGCCTATGGAAACACCATATATTTT.